This T cell receptor beta chain is drawn from a study of blood T cell repertoires in COVID-19. Study-wide context: The cDNA or gDNA used as material had been derived from T cells, B-cell-depleted T cells, or PBMCs.

This clone appeared once. Measured with immunoSEQ multiplex PCR; TCRdb has only the in-frame clones, and not every one. This table has around 390,000 clones, about 83% appearing once. V was clipped by 5 bases and J by 1 base, with 11 bases between them. The CDR3 runs 15 residues. Germline values: CDR1 SGHAT, CDR2 FQNNGV. Participants were placed into cohorts based on the clinical history they reported. Specimen: PBMCs or T cells enriched from blood (not recorded which). The receptor was derived from a woman between 45 and 60 years old who had recovered from COVID-19. The rearrangement joins TRBV11-2 to TRBJ2-2; tentatively, D is TRBD1 (5 bases). CDR3 bases: TGTGCCAGCAGCCCAACAGGCGGGAACACCGGGGAGCTGTTTTTT. Translation: CASSPTGGNTGELFF.